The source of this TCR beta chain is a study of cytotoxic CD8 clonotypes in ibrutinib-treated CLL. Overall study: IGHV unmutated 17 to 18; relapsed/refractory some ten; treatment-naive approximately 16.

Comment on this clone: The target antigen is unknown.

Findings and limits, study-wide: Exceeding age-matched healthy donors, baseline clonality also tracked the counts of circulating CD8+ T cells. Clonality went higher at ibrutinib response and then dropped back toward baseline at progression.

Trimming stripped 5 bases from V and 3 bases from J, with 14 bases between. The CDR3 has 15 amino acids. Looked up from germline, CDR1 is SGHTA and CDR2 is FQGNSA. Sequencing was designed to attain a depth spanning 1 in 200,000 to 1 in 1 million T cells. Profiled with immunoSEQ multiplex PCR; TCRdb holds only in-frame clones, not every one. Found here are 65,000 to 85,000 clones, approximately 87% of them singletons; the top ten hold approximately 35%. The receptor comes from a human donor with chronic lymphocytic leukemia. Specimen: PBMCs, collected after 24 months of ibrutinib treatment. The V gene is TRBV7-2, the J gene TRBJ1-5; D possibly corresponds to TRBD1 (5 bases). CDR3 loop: CASSEVRDYNQPQHF. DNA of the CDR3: TGTGCCAGCAGCGAGGTCCGGGACTACAATCAGCCCCAGCATTTT.